This T cell receptor (beta chain) was recorded in a study of early T cells in non-severe SARS-CoV-2 infection. Study in general: Sequenced bulk RNA came from whole blood that was unsorted, and chains were unpaired.

CDR3 length equals 16 residues. Points on this clonotype: The target antigen is unknown.

Whole-study findings and limits: VDJdb-based annotation leaned toward anti-spike CD8 responses and missed private and CD4 specificities.

Attachment of unique molecular identifiers was made to individual cDNA molecules. From the 5' RACE reads, TCRdb called clonotypes with MiXCR, one entry per CDR3 protein. Among tens of thousands of distinct CDR3 sequences listed, 8.7% were seen once. The clonotype was recovered from an adult who was a healthcare worker with PCR-confirmed SARS-CoV-2 infection or an uninfected control (not recorded which). Sequenced material: whole blood, taken at baseline. The chain uses TRBV21-1 and TRBJ2-1. TRBV21-1 is tagged as a pseudogene. The CDR3 protein is CASRKLVPLHYNEQFF. In nucleotides, the CDR3 is TGTGCCAGCCGGAAATTGGTGCCTCTGCACTACAATGAGCAGTTCTTC.